This T cell receptor beta chain was sequenced for a study of cytomegalovirus exposure and HLA in healthy donors. Overall study context: Falling in the Caucasian-associated ancestry cluster were approximately 84% of 300 to 500 genotyped donors. Study-level results: One variant, a missense change in DCLRE1C, was linked in a later analysis to TCR beta V- and J-gene trimming. Altogether, 150 to 200 TCR beta chains were recorded as cytomegalovirus-associated. Previous analysis showed most TCR beta V segments were productive about 87% or about 30% of the time.

The primer mix had 60 Vbeta and 13 Jbeta primers. Data came from immunoSEQ multiplex PCR; TCRdb stores just in-frame clones and leaves some out. The table records 150,000 to 200,000 clones, around nine tenths of them present only once. CDR3 length: 14 amino acids. Germline assignment: CDR1 LNHDA and CDR2 SQIVND (reference sequence). The trim removed 7 bases at V and 1 base at J, leaving 5 bases unmatched. As concerns this clone: Its antigen is not identified.

The chain employs TRBV19 and TRBJ1-1; 8 bases map to TRBD1. Sample: PBMCs. This TCR came from a woman under 30 in good health and CMV-seronegative. Here the CDR3 reads CASIQTGENTEAFF. The CDR3 DNA sequence: TGTGCCAGTATTCAGACAGGGGAGAACACTGAAGCTTTCTTT. Full variable domain (rest looked up from reference TRBV19 and TRBJ1-1): DGGITQSPKYLFRKEGQNVTLSCEQNLNHDAMYWYRQDPGQGLRLIYYSQIVNDFQKGDIAEGYSVSREKKESFPLTVTSAQKNPTAFYLCASIQTGENTEAFFGQGTRLTVV.